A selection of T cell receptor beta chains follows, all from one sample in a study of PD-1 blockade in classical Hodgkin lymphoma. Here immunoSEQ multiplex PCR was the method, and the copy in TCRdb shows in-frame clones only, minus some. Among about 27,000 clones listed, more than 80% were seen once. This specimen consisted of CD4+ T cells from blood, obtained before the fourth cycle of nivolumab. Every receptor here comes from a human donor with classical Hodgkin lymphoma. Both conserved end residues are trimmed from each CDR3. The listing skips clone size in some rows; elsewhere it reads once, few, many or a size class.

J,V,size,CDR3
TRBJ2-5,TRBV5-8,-,ASSPAPGQGLETQY
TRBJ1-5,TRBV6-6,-,ASSYRGDQPQH
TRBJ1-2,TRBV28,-,ASSQSRIDGYT
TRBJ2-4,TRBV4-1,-,ASKGVGGPGAKNIQY
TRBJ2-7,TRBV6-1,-,ASRKGTGGYEQY
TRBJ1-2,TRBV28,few,ASMGINYGYT
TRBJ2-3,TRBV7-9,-,ASSLGGGPTDTQY
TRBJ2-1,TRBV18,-,ASSPIEGNEQF
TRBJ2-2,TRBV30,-,AWSRPLTGELF
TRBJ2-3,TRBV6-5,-,ASSAIAGGTDTQY
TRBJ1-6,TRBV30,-,AWSWGFLNSPLH
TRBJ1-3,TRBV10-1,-,ASQLPLFAGNTIY
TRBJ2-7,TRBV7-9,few,ASSPSGAEQY
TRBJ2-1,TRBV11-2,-,ASSLGRGSYNEQF
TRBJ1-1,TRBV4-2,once,ASSTPRTGGTEAF
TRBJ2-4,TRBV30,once,AWSVLGGLGKNIQY
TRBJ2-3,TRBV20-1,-,SAPGWDTQY
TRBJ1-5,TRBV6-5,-,ASRQGTNQPQH
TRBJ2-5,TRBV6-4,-,ASSDSIETQY
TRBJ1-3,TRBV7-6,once,ASSNAWGSSGNTIY
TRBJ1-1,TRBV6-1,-,ASSPTGAGTEAF
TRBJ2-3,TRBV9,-,ASSVAGAGTDTQY
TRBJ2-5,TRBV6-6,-,ASSYPTTSGKTQY
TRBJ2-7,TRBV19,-,ASRLQGQGGYEQY
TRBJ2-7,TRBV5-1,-,ASSISSGIPLREQH
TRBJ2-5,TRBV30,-,AWSSTSGRVETQY
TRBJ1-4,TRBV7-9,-,ASSPLHGRDREEKLF
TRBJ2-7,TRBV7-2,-,ASSFMAQYQSEQY
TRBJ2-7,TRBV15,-,ATSRPGTGVYEQY
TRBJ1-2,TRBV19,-,ASSKRGLRYGYT
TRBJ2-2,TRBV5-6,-,ASSLGLANGELF
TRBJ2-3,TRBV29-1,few,SVLSGRAIDTQY
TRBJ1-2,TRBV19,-,ASSIYHAGGSNYGYT
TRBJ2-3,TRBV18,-,ASSLTSGSTDTQY
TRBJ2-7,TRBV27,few,ASRGSGRGEQY
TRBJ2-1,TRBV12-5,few,ASGLAIGTGDNEQF
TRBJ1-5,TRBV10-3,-,AISQTAVGNQPQH
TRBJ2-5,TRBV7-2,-,ASRVVVGKETQY
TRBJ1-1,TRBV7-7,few,ASSLDLNTEAF
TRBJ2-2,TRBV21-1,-,ASSKKPGLAGVGGELF
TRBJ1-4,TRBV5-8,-,ASSLALGPKNEKLF
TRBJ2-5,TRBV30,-,AWSASPGGTQY
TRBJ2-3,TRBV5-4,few,ASSGGTYTDTQY
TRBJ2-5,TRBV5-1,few,ASSFGQGGFQETQY
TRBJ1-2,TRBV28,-,ASSSSEDYGYT
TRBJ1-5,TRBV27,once,ASSPRGQSNQPQH
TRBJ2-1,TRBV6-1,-,ASSEWGNEQF
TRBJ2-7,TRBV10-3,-,AISESIGTGSYEQY
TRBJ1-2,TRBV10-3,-,ASQQGARSGYT
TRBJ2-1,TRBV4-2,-,ASSQDSFSYNEQF
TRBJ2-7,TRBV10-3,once,AISGSSGRSYEQY
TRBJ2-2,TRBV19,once,ASSIGPASKELF
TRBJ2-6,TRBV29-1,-,SVPGVSGANVLT
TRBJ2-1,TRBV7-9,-,ASSLVGGRALNEQF
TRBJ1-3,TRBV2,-,ASSAGKTLSGNTIY
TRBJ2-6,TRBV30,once,ASATALPGANVLT
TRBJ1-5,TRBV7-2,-,ASSLVPMTMDSNQPQH
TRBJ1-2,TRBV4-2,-,ASSLLGSGNYGYT